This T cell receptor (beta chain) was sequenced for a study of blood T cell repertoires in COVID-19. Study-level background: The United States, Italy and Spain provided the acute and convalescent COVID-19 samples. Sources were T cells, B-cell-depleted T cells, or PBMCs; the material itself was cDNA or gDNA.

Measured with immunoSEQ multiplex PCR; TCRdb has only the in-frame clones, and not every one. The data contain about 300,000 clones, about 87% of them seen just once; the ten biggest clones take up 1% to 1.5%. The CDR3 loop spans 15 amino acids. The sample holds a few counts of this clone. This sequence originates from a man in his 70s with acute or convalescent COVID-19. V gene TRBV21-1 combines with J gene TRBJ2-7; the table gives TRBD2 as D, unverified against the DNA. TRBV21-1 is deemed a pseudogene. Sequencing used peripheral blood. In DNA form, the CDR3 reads TGTGCCAGCAGCTCTTGGACTAGTTTTAACTACGAGCAGTACTTC. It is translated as CASSSWTSFNYEQYF.